This T cell receptor beta chain was identified during a study of blood T cell repertoires in COVID-19. Study in general: Acute and convalescent COVID-19 specimens originated in the United States, Italy and Spain.

TCRdb's table, derived via immunoSEQ multiplex PCR, lists solely in-frame clones and lacks some. The sample has about 270,000 clones, approximately 90% seen once. The sequence was collected from a woman between 40 and 50 years old with acute COVID-19. Sequenced: PBMCs or T cells enriched from blood (not recorded which).

CDR3 protein: CASSLVGLATTYEQYF. In DNA form, the CDR3 reads TGTGCCAGCAGCTTAGTTGGACTAGCGACCACCTACGAGCAGTACTTC. The gene calls are TRBV7-9 and TRBJ2-7; 9 bases agree with TRBD2. The CDR3 has 16 residues. The trim removed 1 base at V and 2 bases at J, leaving 6 bases unmatched. Germline CDR1 and CDR2: SEHNR and FQNEAQ (reference sequence).